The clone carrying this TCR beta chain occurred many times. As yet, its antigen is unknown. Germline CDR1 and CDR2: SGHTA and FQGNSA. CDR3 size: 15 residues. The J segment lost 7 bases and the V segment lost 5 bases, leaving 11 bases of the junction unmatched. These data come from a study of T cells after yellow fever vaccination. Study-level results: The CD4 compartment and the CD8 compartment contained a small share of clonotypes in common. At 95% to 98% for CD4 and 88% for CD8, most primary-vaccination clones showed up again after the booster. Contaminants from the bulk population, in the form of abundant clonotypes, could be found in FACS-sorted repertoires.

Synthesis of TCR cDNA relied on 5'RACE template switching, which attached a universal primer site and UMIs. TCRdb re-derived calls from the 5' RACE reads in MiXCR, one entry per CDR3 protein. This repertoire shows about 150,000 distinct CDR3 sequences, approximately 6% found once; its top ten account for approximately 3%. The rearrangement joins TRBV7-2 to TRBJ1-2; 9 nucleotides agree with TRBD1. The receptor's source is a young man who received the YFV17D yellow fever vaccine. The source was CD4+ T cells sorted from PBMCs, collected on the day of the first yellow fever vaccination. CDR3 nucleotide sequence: TGTGCCAGCAGCATAACCGGGACAGGGTCAAGTGGCTACACCTTC. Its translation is CASSITGTGSSGYTF.